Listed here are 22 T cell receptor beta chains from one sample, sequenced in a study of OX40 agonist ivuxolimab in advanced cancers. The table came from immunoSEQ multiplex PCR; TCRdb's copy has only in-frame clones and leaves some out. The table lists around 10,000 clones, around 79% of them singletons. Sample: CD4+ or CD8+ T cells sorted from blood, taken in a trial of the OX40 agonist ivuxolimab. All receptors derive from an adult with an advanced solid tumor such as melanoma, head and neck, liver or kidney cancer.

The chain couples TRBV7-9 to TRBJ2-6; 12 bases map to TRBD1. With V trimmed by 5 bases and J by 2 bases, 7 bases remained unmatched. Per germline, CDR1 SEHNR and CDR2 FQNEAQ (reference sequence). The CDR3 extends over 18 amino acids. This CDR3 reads CASSPGTGGLAGANVLTF. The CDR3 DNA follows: TGTGCCAGCAGCCCCGGGACAGGGGGCTTAGCTGGGGCCAACGTCCTGACTTTC.

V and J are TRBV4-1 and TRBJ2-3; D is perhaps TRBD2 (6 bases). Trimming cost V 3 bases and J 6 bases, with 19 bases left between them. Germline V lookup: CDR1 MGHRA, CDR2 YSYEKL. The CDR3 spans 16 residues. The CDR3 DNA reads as TGCGCCAGCAGCCAGGAGGGTTTCAGAGGTTTCGATACGCAGTATTTT. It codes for CASSQEGFRGFDTQYF.

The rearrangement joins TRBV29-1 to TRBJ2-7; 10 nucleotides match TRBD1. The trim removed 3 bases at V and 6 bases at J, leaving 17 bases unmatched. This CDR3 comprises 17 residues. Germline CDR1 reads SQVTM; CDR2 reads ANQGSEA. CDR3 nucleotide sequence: TGCAGCGTTGAGGGGGATACCGGGACAGGGGATTTCGGCGAGCAGTACTTC. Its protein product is CSVEGDTGTGDFGEQYF.

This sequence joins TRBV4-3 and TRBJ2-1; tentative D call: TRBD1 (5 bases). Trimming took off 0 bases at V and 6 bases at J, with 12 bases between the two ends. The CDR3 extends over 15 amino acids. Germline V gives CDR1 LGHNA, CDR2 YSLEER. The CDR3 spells CASSQDPRAGNEQFF. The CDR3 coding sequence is TGCGCCAGCAGCCAAGATCCCAGGGCAGGCAATGAGCAGTTCTTC.

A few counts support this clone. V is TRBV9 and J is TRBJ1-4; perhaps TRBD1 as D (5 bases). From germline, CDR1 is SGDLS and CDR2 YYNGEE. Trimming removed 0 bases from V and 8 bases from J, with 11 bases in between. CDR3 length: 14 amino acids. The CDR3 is CASSVGRDHEKLFF. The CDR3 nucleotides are TGTGCCAGCAGCGTAGGTAGGGACCACGAAAAACTGTTTTTT.

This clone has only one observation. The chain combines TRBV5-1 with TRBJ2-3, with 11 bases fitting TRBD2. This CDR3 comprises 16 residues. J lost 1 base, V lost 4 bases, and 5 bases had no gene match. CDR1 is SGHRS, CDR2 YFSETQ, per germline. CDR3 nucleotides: TGCGCCAGCAGCCTCCGGACTAGCGGGCGCACAGATACGCAGTATTTT. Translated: CASSLRTSGRTDTQYF.

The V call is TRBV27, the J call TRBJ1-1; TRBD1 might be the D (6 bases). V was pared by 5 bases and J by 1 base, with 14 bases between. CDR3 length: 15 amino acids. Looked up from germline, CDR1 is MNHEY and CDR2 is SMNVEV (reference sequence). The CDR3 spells CASSPRTGRNTEAFF. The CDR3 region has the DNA TGTGCCAGCAGTCCCCGAACAGGGCGGAACACTGAAGCTTTCTTT.

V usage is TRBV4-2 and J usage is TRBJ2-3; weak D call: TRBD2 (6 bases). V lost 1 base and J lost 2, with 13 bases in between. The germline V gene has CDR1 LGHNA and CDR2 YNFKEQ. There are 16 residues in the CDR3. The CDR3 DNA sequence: TGTGCCAGCAGCCAAGGTGGTAGCGGTTTCACAGATACGCAGTATTTT. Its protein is CASSQGGSGFTDTQYF.

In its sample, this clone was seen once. The CDR3 DNA is TGTGCCAGCAGCGTAGTAGGGGTCTTCTCCTACAATGAGCAGTTCTTC. It codes for CASSVVGVFSYNEQFF. The chain couples TRBV9 to TRBJ2-1, with D tentatively TRBD1 (5 bases). The CDR3 runs to 16 residues. CDR1 is SGDLS, CDR2 YYNGEE, per germline. Trimming pared 0 bases from V and 0 bases from J, leaving 10 bases between.

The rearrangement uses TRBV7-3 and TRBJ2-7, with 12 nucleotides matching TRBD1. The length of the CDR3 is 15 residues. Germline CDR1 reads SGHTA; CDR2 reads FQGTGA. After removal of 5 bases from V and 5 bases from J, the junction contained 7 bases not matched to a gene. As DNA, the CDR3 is TGTGCCAGCAGCCTCATCCGGGACAGGGGGCACGAGCAGTACTTC. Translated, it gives CASSLIRDRGHEQYF.

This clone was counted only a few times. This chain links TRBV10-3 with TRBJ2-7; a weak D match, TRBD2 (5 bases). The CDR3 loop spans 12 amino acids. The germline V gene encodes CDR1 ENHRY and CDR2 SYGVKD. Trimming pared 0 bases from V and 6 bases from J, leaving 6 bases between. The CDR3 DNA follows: TGTGCCATCAGTGAGTCGGAGGTCGAGCAGTACTTC. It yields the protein CAISESEVEQYF.

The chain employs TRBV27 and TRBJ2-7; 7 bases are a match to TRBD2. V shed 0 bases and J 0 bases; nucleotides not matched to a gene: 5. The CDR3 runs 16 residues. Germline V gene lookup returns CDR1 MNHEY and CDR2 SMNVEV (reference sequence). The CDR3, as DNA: TGTGCCAGCAGTTTATCGGGTCAGCGGGGCTCCTACGAGCAGTACTTC. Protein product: CASSLSGQRGSYEQYF.

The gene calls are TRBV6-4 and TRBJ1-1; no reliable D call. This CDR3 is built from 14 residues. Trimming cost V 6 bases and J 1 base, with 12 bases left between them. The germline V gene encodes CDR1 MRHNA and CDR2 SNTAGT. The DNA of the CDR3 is TGTGCCAGCAGCTCCGAGGCAGAGAACACTGAAGCTTTCTTT. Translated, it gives CASSSEAENTEAFF.

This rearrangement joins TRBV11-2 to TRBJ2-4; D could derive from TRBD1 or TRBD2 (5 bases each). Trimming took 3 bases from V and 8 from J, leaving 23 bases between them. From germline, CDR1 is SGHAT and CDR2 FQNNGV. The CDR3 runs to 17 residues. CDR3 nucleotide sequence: TGTGCCAGCAGCTTCCGGCCGGGACGCCTTTTGTCGGACATTCAGTACTTC. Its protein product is CASSFRPGRLLSDIQYF. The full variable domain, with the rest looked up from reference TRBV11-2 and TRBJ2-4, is EAGVAQSPRYKIIEKRQSVAFWCNPISGHATLYWYQQILGQGPKLLIQFQNNGVVDDSQLPKDRFSAERLKGVDSTLKIQPAKLEDSAVYLCASSFRPGRLLSDIQYFGAGTRLSVL.

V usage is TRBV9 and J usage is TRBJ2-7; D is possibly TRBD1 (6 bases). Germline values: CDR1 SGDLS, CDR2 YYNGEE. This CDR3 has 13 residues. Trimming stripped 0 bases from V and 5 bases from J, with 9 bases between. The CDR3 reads CASSVDHRDEQYF. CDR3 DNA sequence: TGTGCCAGCAGCGTAGATCACAGGGACGAGCAGTACTTC. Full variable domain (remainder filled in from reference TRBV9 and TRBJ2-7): DSGVTQTPKHLITATGQRVTLRCSPRSGDLSVYWYQQSLDQGLQFLIQYYNGEERAKGNILERFSAQQFPDLHSELNLSSLELGDSALYFCASSVDHRDEQYFGPGTRLTVT.

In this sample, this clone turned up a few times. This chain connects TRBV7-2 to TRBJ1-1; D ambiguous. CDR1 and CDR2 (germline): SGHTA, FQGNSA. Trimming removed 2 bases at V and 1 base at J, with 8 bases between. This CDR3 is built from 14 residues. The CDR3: CASSLREGNTEAFF. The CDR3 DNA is TGTGCCAGCAGCTTAAGGGAGGGGAACACTGAAGCTTTCTTT. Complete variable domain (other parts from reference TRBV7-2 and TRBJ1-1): GAGVSQSPSNKVTEKGKDVELRCDPISGHTALYWYRQSLGQGLEFLIYFQGNSAPDKSGLPSDRFSAERTGGSVSTLTIQRTQQEDSAVYLCASSLREGNTEAFFGQGTRLTVV.

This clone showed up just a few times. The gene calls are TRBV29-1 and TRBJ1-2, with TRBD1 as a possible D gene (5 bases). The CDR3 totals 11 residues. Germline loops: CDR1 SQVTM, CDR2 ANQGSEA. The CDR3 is CTAGSDYGYTF. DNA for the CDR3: TGCACCGCAGGGAGTGACTATGGCTACACCTTC. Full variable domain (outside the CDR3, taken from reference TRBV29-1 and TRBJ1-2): SAVISQKPSRDICQRGTSLTIQCQVDSQVTMMFWYRQQPGQSLTLIATANQGSEATYESGFVIDKFPISRPNLTFSTLTVSNMSPEDSSIYLCTAGSDYGYTFGSGTRLTVV.

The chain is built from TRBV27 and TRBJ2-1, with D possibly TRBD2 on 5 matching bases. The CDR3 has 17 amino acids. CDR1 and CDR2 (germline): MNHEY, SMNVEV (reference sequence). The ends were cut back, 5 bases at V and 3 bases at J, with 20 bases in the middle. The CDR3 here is CASSRVRPTRDYNEQFF. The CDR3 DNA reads TGTGCCAGCAGTCGAGTTAGGCCCACCCGGGACTACAATGAGCAGTTCTTC.

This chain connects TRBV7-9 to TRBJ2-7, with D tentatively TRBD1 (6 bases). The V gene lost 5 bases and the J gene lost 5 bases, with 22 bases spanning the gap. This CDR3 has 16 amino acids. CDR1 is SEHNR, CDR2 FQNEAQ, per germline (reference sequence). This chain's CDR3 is CASSDTVLGAIDEQYF. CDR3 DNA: TGTGCCAGCAGCGATACGGTATTGGGGGCAATCGACGAGCAGTACTTC.

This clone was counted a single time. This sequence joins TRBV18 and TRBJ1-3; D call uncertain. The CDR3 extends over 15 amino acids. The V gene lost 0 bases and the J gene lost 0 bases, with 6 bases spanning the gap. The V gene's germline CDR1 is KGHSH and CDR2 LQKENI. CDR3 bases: TGTGCCAGCTCACCACCCCAGAGCTCTGGAAACACCATATATTTT. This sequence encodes CASSPPQSSGNTIYF.

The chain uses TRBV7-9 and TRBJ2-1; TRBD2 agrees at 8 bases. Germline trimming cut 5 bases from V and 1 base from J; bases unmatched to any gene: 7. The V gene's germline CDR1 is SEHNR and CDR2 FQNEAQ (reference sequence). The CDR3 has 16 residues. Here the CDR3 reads CASSPGSGSSYNEQFF. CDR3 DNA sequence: TGTGCCAGCAGCCCAGGAAGCGGGAGTTCCTACAATGAGCAGTTCTTC.

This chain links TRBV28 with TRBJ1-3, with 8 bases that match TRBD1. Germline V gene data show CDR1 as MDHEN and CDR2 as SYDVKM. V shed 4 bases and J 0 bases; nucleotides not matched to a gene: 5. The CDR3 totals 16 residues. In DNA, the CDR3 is TGTGCCAGCAGTTGGGGACAGGCCGGCTCTGGAAACACCATATATTTT. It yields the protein CASSWGQAGSGNTIYF.